This paragraph covers one T cell receptor (beta chain) sequence. What it binds is unknown. This record belongs to a study of beta chain features in type 1 diabetes. Every bit of the isolated RNA underwent reverse transcription, so sequencing read expressed TCRB transcripts. Here immunoSEQ multiplex PCR was the method, and the copy in TCRdb shows in-frame clones only, minus some. The data show more than 250,000 clones, around 21% seen once. This CDR3 spans 14 amino acids. Per the germline V gene, CDR1 is MDHEN and CDR2 is SYDVKM. The junction had 8 bases not matched to a gene; V was cut back by 8 bases and J by 4 bases. Points from the study as a whole: Among patients with Type 1 diabetes, TCRB CDR3s were moderately but significantly shorter in every one of the four CD4+ subsets.

The sequenced sample was naive CD4+ T cells from blood. The J gene is TRBJ1-5, the V gene TRBV28, with TRBD1 identical over 7 bases. The clonotype was recovered from a woman in her forties with type 1 diabetes. CDR3 residues: CASLGQLINQPQHF. The CDR3 region has the DNA TGTGCCAGCCTGGGACAGCTGATTAATCAGCCCCAGCATTTT.